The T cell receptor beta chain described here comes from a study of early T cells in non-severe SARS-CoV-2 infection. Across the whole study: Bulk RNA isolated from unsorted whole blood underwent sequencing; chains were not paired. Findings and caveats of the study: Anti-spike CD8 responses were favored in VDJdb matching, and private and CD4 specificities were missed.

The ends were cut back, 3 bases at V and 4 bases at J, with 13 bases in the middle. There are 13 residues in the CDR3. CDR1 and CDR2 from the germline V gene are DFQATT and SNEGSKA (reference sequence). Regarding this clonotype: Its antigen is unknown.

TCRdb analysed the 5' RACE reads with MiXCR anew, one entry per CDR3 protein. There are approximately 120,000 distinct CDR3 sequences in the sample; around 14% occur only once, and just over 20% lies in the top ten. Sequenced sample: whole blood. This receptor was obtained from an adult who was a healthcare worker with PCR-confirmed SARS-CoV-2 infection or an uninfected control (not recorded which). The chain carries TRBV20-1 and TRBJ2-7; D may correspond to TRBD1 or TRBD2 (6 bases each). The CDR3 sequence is CSARYSGAYEQYF. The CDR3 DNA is TGCAGTGCTAGGTATTCGGGGGCATACGAGCAGTACTTC.